This T cell receptor (beta chain) comes out of a study of shared clonotypes between healthy human individuals. Study-wide context: Serving as donors were a couple of women and three men, whose ages spanned 18 to 49.

V lost 6 bases, J lost 3 bases, and 5 bases stayed unmatched. Germline-derived CDR1 and CDR2 are MNHEY and SVGAGI. This CDR3 spans 15 amino acids. The donors, all of them Caucasian adults, lived in Nashville, Tennessee. Assay: immunoSEQ multiplex PCR; the TCRdb copy retains only in-frame clones and omits some. The data show some 490,000 clones, 70% to 80% seen once. The specimen was PBMCs. The gene calls are TRBV6-5 and TRBJ1-5; the match to TRBD1 covers 10 bases. The clonotype was recovered from a woman between 40 and 55 years old in good health. Some clones in this sample may be carry-over from other donors' samples. CDR3 residues: CASSRDRGPNQPQHF. In nucleotides, the CDR3 is TGTGCCAGCAGCAGGGACAGGGGACCCAATCAGCCCCAGCATTTT.